A selection of T cell receptor beta chains follows, all from one sample in a study of CD8+CD57+ T cells in acquired aplastic anemia. TCRdb fed the reads into MiXCR, producing one record per CDR3 protein. The sample lists 160,000 or so distinct CDR3 sequences; under 55% were seen once. Sequencing input: sorted CD4+, CD8+, or CD8+CD57+ T cells (not recorded which) from PBMCs. All receptors derive from a human donor with aplastic anemia. The CDR3 runs from the conserved cysteine through the conserved F or W. The D gene is left open where the match is weak. Size tells how often a clone was seen (once, few, many) or the class of an expanded clone, and some rows leave it out.

TRBJ1-3 . . TRBV19 TGTGCCAGCAGCGAGGGGGGTTACGGAAACACCATATATTTT CASSEGGYGNTIYF
TRBJ1-6 . . TRBV6-4 TGTGCCAGCAGTGACTTAGCTGGTCTTAATTCACCCCTCCACTTT CASSDLAGLNSPLHF
TRBJ2-1 TRBD2 few TRBV19 TGTGCCACCACAGAGCGGGAGTTGAACAATGAGCAGTTCTTC CATTERELNNEQFF
TRBJ2-2 TRBD1 many TRBV7-9 TGTGCCAGCAGCCCAGGGACAGGGTATGACGGGGAGCTGTTTTTT CASSPGTGYDGELFF
TRBJ1-5 . few TRBV28 TGTGCCAGCAGACCCTCCACTAGCAATCAGCCCCAGCATTTT CASRPSTSNQPQHF
TRBJ2-2 . many TRBV29-1 TGCAGCGTTGTCCTCTTAACGAACACCGGGGAGCTGTTTTTT CSVVLLTNTGELFF
TRBJ2-5 . many TRBV5-1 TGCGCCAGCAGCTTGGCCGGGGGTAGGGTAGAGACCCAGTACTTC CASSLAGGRVETQYF
TRBJ2-7 TRBD1 . TRBV24-1 TGTGCCACCAGCCGCGGGACAGGGGTGCAGTACTTC CATSRGTGVQYF
TRBJ2-1 . . TRBV7-9 TGTGCCAGCAGCTTAGTTGGCGCTGAGCAGTTCTTC CASSLVGAEQFF
TRBJ2-7 TRBD1 . TRBV10-3 TGTGCCACCGACCCGGGACAGGGCTACGAGCAGTACTTC CATDPGQGYEQYF
TRBJ2-1 TRBD2 . TRBV20-1 TGCAGTGCCAGCAGTCTGGGGAGGGGCACTGAGCAGTTCTTC CSASSLGRGTEQFF
TRBJ2-5 TRBD2 many TRBV5-1 TGCGCCAGCAGCTCTTCTCGGCCGGGACTAGCGGTGGAGACCCAGTACTTC CASSSSRPGLAVETQYF
TRBJ1-2 . many TRBV7-2 TGTGCCAGCAGCTTAGCAGGGGCCGGCTATGGCTACACCTTC CASSLAGAGYGYTF
TRBJ1-6 . . TRBV19 TGTGCCAGTAGTCGCGACGGGGGGACCCCCCTCCACTTT CASSRDGGTPLHF
TRBJ1-1 . few TRBV10-3 TGTGCCAGTAGGGCGTGGGAGAGGTCGGAAGCTTTCTTT CASRAWERSEAFF
TRBJ2-1 . . TRBV12-3/TRBV12-4 TGTGCCAGCAGTTTAGAGGCCCCACGGTACAATGAGCAGTTCTTC CASSLEAPRYNEQFF
TRBJ2-5 . once TRBV5-6 TGTGCCAGCAGCTTGTTGGGCCCAGAGACCCAGTACTTC CASSLLGPETQYF
TRBJ2-3 TRBD2 . TRBV4-1 TGCGCCAGCAGCCGACTAGCAGGAGATACGCAGTATTTT CASSRLAGDTQYF
TRBJ1-1 . . TRBV7-3 TGTGCCAGCAGCTCGGGGCGGGAGGGGAGCGCTGAAGCTTTCTTT CASSSGREGSAEAFF
TRBJ2-7 . once TRBV20-1 TGCAGTGCTACAGGGGTCCTTGGCTCCTACGAGCAGTACTTC CSATGVLGSYEQYF
TRBJ2-3 . . TRBV2 TGTGCCAGCGCTAGCGTGTCAGATACGAAGTATTTT CASASVSDTKYF
TRBJ2-2 TRBD2 many TRBV2 TGTGCCAGCAGCGCTAGCGGGGGTAACACCGGGGAGCTGTTTTTT CASSASGGNTGELFF
TRBJ2-2 TRBD1 many TRBV5-1 TGCGCCAGCAGCTTGGCCCCCGGGACAGGGGCCGGGGAGCTGTTTTTT CASSLAPGTGAGELFF
TRBJ1-1 . . TRBV25-1 TGTGCCAGCAGTGAATTCGCAGTAACGAACACTGAAGCTTTCTTT CASSEFAVTNTEAFF
TRBJ2-7 TRBD1 . TRBV5-1 TGCGCCAGCTACGGGACAGGGGTGCACGAGCAGTACTTC CASYGTGVHEQYF
TRBJ1-1 . many TRBV7-8 TGTGCCAGCAGCACCCAGGGTTGGGGGCCTGAAGCTTTCTTT CASSTQGWGPEAFF
TRBJ2-7 . . TRBV5-1 TGCGTCAGCAATAGGGTGGGCCTCTCCTACGAGCAGTACTTC CVSNRVGLSYEQYF
TRBJ2-7 . . TRBV12-5 TGTGCTAGTGGCGCCCCTTACGAGCAGTACTTC CASGAPYEQYF
TRBJ1-6 . . TRBV5-1 TGCGCCAGCAGCCCCTGGGACACCAATTCACCCCTCCACTTT CASSPWDTNSPLHF
TRBJ1-1 . many TRBV14 TGTGCCAGCAGCCAAGGGGGAAGGGGGGACAAGAACACTGAAGCTTTCTTT CASSQGGRGDKNTEAFF
TRBJ2-7 . . TRBV20-1 TGCAGTGCTAGAGATCGGTGGGAAACGTCCTACGAGCAGTACTTC CSARDRWETSYEQYF
TRBJ1-3 . many TRBV11-2 TGTGCCAGCAGCCTCCGTGGGCCAGGAACGTACTCTGGAAACACCATATATTTT CASSLRGPGTYSGNTIYF
TRBJ1-5 . . TRBV15 TGTGCCACCAGCAGGAAACAGCCCGGGGCCAATCAGCCCCAGCATTTT CATSRKQPGANQPQHF
TRBJ1-6 TRBD1 . TRBV7-2 TGTGCCAGCAGCAAGGACAGGCTAAATTCACCCCTCCACTTT CASSKDRLNSPLHF
TRBJ1-5 TRBD1 many TRBV20-1 TGCAGTGCTACAACAGGGGGCGCGAGCAATCAGCCCCAGCATTTT CSATTGGASNQPQHF
TRBJ2-1 . many TRBV24-1 TGTGCCACCTTAGGGATAACAGGAGGGTACAATGAGCAGTTCTTC CATLGITGGYNEQFF
TRBJ1-1 TRBD1 many TRBV20-1 TGCAGTGCAGCCCAGCGGGGACAGCAGAACACTGAAGCTTTCTTT CSAAQRGQQNTEAFF
TRBJ2-1 . many TRBV10-3 TGTGCCATCAGTGATAAACAGGGTTCCTACAATGAGCAGTTCTTC CAISDKQGSYNEQFF
TRBJ2-5 . . TRBV19 TGTGCCAGTGCAACACAGGGTCAAGAGACCCAGTACTTC CASATQGQETQYF
TRBJ2-7 TRBD1 . TRBV19 TGTGCCAGTAGTATAGTCCGACAGGGTGGTTACGAGCAGTACTTC CASSIVRQGGYEQYF
TRBJ2-7 . many TRBV3-2 TGTGCCAGCAGCCTTCCCTACGAGCAGTACTTC CASSLPYEQYF
TRBJ1-2 . few TRBV10-3 TGTGCCATCAGTGAGTCGATTACAGGGATAGCTAACTATGGCTACACCTTC CAISESITGIANYGYTF
TRBJ2-1 TRBD1 many TRBV5-1 TGCGCCAGCAGCGCTGGACAGGACAATGAGCAGTTCTTC CASSAGQDNEQFF
TRBJ2-1 . . TRBV19 TGTGCCAGTAGCCAAGGACGGAGCTCCTACAATGAGCAGTTCTTC CASSQGRSSYNEQFF
TRBJ1-2 . . TRBV7-9 TGTGCCAGCAGCTTAGAGGCAGAAGGCTACACCTTC CASSLEAEGYTF
TRBJ1-1 . few TRBV7-8 TGTGCCAGCAGCTCCGAGCGGGCTGAAGCTTTCTTT CASSSERAEAFF
TRBJ1-2 . . TRBV10-3 TGTGCCATCAAGGAGTGGGCAGACCTTCCCTCCAGCTACACCTTC CAIKEWADLPSSYTF
TRBJ2-7 TRBD2 few TRBV29-1 TGCAGCGTTGATGGGACTAGCGGGAGGATGGAGCAGTACTTC CSVDGTSGRMEQYF
TRBJ1-1 . . TRBV20-1 TGCAGTGCGAACCGGGACGCCAGTTACACTGAAGCTTTCTTT CSANRDASYTEAFF
TRBJ1-5 TRBD1 . TRBV7-3 TGTGCCAGCAGCCCCAAGCCGGGACAGGGGGCCGGGCAGCCCCAGCATTTT CASSPKPGQGAGQPQHF
TRBJ1-1 . many TRBV6-1 TGTGCCAGCAGTGAAGTGGAGCAGGGCACTGAAGCTTTCTTT CASSEVEQGTEAFF
TRBJ1-3 . . TRBV5-1 TGCGCCAGCAGCCCATTCCCCGGGGGATCTGGAAACACCATATATTTT CASSPFPGGSGNTIYF
TRBJ1-1 . many TRBV20-1 TGCAGTGCTAGGGGGCCTGTGAACACTGAAGCTTTCTTT CSARGPVNTEAFF
TRBJ2-6 TRBD1 few TRBV5-1 TGCGCCAGCAGCCCACCTCCCAGGGGGTTAGGAGGTGGGGCCAACGTCCTGACTTTC CASSPPPRGLGGGANVLTF
TRBJ2-6 TRBD1 many TRBV7-8 TGTGCCAGCAGCTTCGGCGGGACAGGCTTAGGTGGGGCCAACGTCCTGACTTTC CASSFGGTGLGGANVLTF
TRBJ2-2 . . TRBV29-1 TGCAGCGTTGAAGGTGGGGGCCTGAACACCGGGGAGCTGTTTTTT CSVEGGGLNTGELFF
TRBJ1-2 . few TRBV4-1 TGCGCCAGCAGCCAAGATGGGGGAAAGGGACTTTATGGCTACACCTTC CASSQDGGKGLYGYTF